The 13 T cell receptor beta chains in this list originate from one sample, sequenced in a study of T cell repertoires in cytomegalovirus infection. Each CDR3 protein gets one entry after TCRdb re-called the reads with MiXCR. The table records about 260,000 distinct CDR3 sequences, over 8% of them present only once. Sequenced input: PBMCs. The receptor set was obtained from a human donor in good health (CMV status not recorded). Some clones in this sample may be carry-over from other donors' samples.

This clonotype has at least ten counts. The chain links TRBV7-2 to TRBJ1-5, with a weak D call TRBD1 (6 bases). The length of the CDR3 is 14 residues. The germline V and J ends were trimmed by 4 bases and 16 bases, with 23 bases remaining between them. Germline V gene data show CDR1 as SGHTA and CDR2 as FQGNSA. CDR3 nucleotides: TGTGCCAGCAGCTCCCCTACGGACAGTGGACGGTATCATTTT. Its protein is CASSSPTDSGRYHF.

This clonotype was recorded many times. The chain carries TRBV6-2 or TRBV6-3 and TRBJ2-1, with D hard to call. This CDR3 has 12 amino acids. The germline V gene has CDR1 MNHEY and CDR2 SVGEGT. Between the trimmed V and J ends, which lost 3 bases and 10 bases, there was a span of 10 bases. CDR3 in amino acids: CASSYSVWEQFF. In DNA, the CDR3 is TGTGCCAGCAGTTATTCGGTCTGGGAGCAGTTCTTC.

This clonotype was observed at least ten times. The V and J genes are TRBV28 and TRBJ1-4; TRBD1 might be the D (5 bases). Germline-derived CDR1 and CDR2 are MDHEN and SYDVKM. The V and J ends lost 11 bases and 4 bases respectively, with 17 bases between them. CDR3 length equals 14 residues. This chain's CDR3 is CAGRGLANNEKLFF. The CDR3 region has the DNA TGTGCCGGAAGGGGACTGGCCAATAATGAAAAACTGTTTTTT.

In its sample, this clonotype was seen once. The rearrangement joins TRBV14 to TRBJ2-2; D is undetermined. V gave up 5 bases and J gave up 5 bases, with 15 bases separating them. This CDR3 has 15 amino acids. Germline assignment: CDR1 SGHDN and CDR2 FVKESK. CDR3 nucleotides: TGTGCCAGCAGCTTACCCGGGCCAAGGACCGGGGAGCTGTTTTTT. It encodes CASSLPGPRTGELFF.

With regard to this clonotype: A much larger clone differs by one base, so this may be a read error. The rearrangement uses TRBV7-6 and TRBJ1-1, with D perhaps matching TRBD1 (6 bases). The CDR3 totals 15 residues. CDR1 is SGHVS and CDR2 is FNYEAQ in the germline V gene. CDR3 sequence (DNA): TGTGCCAGCAGCCCCGGGGGGCTGGCGAACTCTGAAGCTTTCTTT. Its protein is CASSPGGLANSEAFF.

This chain joins TRBV19 and TRBJ2-2; tentatively, D is TRBD2 (5 bases). Looked up from germline, CDR1 is LNHDA and CDR2 is SQIVND (reference sequence). V lost 9 bases, J lost 1 base, and 9 bases lay in between. This CDR3 has 13 amino acids. The CDR3 loop reads CASPRENTGELFF. CDR3 DNA: TGTGCCAGCCCCCGGGAGAACACCGGGGAGCTGTTTTTT.

This clonotype has ten or more counts. The genes are TRBV28 and TRBJ2-1, with D possibly being TRBD1 (5 bases). Germline CDR1 and CDR2: MDHEN and SYDVKM. The V gene lost 2 bases and the J gene lost 4 bases, with 21 bases spanning the gap. The length of the CDR3 is 18 residues. CDR3 bases: TGTGCCAGCAGTTTACAGTCAGGGCTATTTGGAGTATACAATGAGCAGTTCTTC. This codes for CASSLQSGLFGVYNEQFF.

This clonotype was recorded many times. The chain is built from TRBV7-9 and TRBJ1-1; 9 bases line up with TRBD1. This CDR3 region has 19 residues. CDR1 is SEHNR, CDR2 FQNEAQ, per germline (reference sequence). J gave up 1 base and V 11 bases, and 23 bases lay outside the gene matches. Here the CDR3 DNA reads TGTGCCTCCAAATCCCGGGACAGGGAATGGCCAACCCGGAACACTGAAGCTTTCTTT. Translation gives CASKSRDREWPTRNTEAFF. Supplemented by reference TRBV7-9 and TRBJ1-1, the full variable domain reads DTGVSQNPRHKITKRGQNVTFRCDPISEHNRLYWYRQTLGQGPEFLTYFQNEAQLEKSRLLSDRFSAERPKGSFSTLEIQRTEQGDSAMYLCASKSRDREWPTRNTEAFFGQGTRLTVV.

The rearrangement uses TRBV19 and TRBJ2-1; 12 bases are shared with TRBD1. CDR1 is LNHDA and CDR2 is SQIVND in the germline V gene (reference sequence). The V gene end was trimmed by 9 bases and the J gene end by 6 bases; junction bases not matched to a gene: 9. The CDR3 runs to 15 residues. The CDR3 region is CASQHPGQGANEQFF. The DNA for the CDR3 is TGTGCCAGCCAGCACCCGGGACAGGGGGCCAATGAGCAGTTCTTC.

This clonotype was seen ten or more times. V usage is TRBV7-2 and J usage is TRBJ1-1, with TRBD1 matching over 7 bases. V shed 4 bases, J shed 4 bases, and the junction held 6 bases outside the gene matches. The CDR3 sequence is 14 residues long. Germline-derived CDR1 and CDR2 are SGHTA and FQGNSA. CDR3 bases: TGTGCCAGCAGCTCCGGGACAGTCTTCACTGAAGCTTTCTTT. Translated, it gives CASSSGTVFTEAFF.

This clonotype has more than one count but fewer than ten. This sequence joins TRBV7-2 and TRBJ1-6, with 7 bases matching TRBD1. V lost 4 bases, J lost 9 bases, and 9 bases stayed unmatched. Per the germline V gene, CDR1 is SGHTA and CDR2 is FQGNSA. This CDR3 is built from 15 residues. The CDR3 is CASSSLQGLRSPLHF. CDR3 nucleotides: TGTGCCAGCAGCTCCTTACAGGGGTTACGTTCACCCCTCCACTTT.

This chain links TRBV5-5 with TRBJ2-3; D gene uncertain. V was trimmed by 1 base and J by 3 bases, leaving 12 bases between them. Germline values: CDR1 SGHKS, CDR2 YYEKEE (reference sequence). This CDR3 contains 15 residues. CDR3 sequence (DNA): TGTGCCAGCAGCTTGCAGCCTAGTCCAACAGATACGCAGTATTTT. It codes for CASSLQPSPTDTQYF.

This clonotype was picked up many times. The V and J genes are TRBV7-2 and TRBJ2-3; TRBD1 matches 8 bases. Germline assignment: CDR1 SGHTA and CDR2 FQGNSA. This CDR3 spans 14 amino acids. Losses at the gene ends were 5 bases for V and 1 base for J; bases not matched to a gene: 2. The CDR3 DNA reads TGTGCCAGCAGCGGGGGACAGGGCACAGATACGCAGTATTTT. It translates to CASSGGQGTDTQYF.